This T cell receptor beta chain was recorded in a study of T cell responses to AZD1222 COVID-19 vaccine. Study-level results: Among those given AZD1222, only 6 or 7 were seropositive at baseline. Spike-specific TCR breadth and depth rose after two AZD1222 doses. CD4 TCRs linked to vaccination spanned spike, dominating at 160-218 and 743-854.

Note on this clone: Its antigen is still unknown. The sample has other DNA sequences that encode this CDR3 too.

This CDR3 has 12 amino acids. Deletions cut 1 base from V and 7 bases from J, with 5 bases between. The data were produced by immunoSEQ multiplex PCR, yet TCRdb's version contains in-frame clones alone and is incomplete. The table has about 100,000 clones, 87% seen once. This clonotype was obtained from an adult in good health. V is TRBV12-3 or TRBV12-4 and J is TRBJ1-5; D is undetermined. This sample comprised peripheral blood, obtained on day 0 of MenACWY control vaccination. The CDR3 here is CASSLVSQPQHF. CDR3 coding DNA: TGTGCCAGCAGTTTAGTCAGCCAGCCCCAGCATTTT.